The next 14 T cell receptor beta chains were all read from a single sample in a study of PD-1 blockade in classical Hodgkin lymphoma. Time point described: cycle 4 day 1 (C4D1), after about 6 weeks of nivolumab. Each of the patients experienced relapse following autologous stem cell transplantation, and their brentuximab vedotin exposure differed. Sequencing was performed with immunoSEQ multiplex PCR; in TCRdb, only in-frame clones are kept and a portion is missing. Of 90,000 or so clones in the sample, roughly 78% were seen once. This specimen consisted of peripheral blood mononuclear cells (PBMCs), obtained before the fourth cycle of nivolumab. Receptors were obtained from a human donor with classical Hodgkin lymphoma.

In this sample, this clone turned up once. Written as DNA, the CDR3 is TGTGCCAGCAGGGACCGGAGACAAATGAACACTGAAGCTTTCTTT. This encodes CASRDRRQMNTEAFF. The chain couples TRBV7-9 to TRBJ1-1, with unresolved D. Trimming took 6 bases from V and 0 from J, leaving 14 bases between them. CDR1 SEHNR and CDR2 FQNEAQ come from the germline V gene (reference sequence). This CDR3 comprises 15 residues.

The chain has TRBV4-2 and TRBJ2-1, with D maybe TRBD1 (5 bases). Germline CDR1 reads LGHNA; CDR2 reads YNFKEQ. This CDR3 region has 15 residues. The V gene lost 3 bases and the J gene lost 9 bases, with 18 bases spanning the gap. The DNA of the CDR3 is TGTGCCAGCAGCCATCGACTCCACCAAGGGGCTGAGCAGTTCTTC. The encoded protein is CASSHRLHQGAEQFF.

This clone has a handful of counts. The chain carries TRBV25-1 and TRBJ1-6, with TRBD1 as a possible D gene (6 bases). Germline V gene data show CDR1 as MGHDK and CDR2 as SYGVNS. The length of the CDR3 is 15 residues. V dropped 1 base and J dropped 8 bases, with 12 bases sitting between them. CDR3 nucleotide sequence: TGTGCCAGCAGTGAATCGTGGGACACACATTCACCCCTCCACTTT. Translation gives CASSESWDTHSPLHF.

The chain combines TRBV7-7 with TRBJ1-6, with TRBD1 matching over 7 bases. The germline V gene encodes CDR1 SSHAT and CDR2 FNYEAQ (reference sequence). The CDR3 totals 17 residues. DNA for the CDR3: TGTGCTACTCCTGGGGGGGAAAGACAGGGCGATAATTCACCCCTCCACTTT. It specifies CATPGGERQGDNSPLHF.

The CDR3 nucleotides read TGTGCCAGCAGTACGCACAGGTCCTACGAGCAGTACTTC. Translated, it gives CASSTHRSYEQYF. The chain is built from TRBV2 and TRBJ2-7, with TRBD1 as a possible D gene (5 bases). Germline-derived CDR1 and CDR2 are SNHLY and FYNNEI. V gave up 5 bases and J gave up 1 base, with 9 bases separating them. The CDR3 covers 13 residues.

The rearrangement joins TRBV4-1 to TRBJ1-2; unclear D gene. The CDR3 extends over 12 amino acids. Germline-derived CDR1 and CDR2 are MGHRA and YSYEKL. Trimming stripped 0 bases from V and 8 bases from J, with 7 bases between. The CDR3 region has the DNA TGCGCCAGCAGCCAAGACTTACAGGGCTACACCTTC. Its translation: CASSQDLQGYTF.

This CDR3 reads CASSKLSDRDHSGNTIYF. In DNA form, the CDR3 reads TGTGCCAGCAGCAAATTGTCGGACAGGGATCACTCTGGAAACACCATATATTTT. The rearrangement links TRBV21-1 to TRBJ1-3; no check of the table's D call, TRBD1, against the DNA was made. TRBV21-1 is an annotated pseudogene. The CDR3 contains 18 residues.

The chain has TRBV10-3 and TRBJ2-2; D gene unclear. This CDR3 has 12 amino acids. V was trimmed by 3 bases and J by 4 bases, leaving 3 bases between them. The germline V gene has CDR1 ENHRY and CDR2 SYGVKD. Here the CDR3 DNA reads TGTGCCATCAGTGACATCACCGGGGAGCTGTTTTTT. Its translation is CAISDITGELFF.

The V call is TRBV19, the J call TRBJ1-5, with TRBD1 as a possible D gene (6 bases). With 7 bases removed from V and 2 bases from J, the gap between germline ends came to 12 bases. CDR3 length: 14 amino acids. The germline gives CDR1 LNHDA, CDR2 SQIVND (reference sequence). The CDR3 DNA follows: TGTGCCAGTATGCAGGGGCAGCGCAATCAGCCCCAGCATTTT. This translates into CASMQGQRNQPQHF.

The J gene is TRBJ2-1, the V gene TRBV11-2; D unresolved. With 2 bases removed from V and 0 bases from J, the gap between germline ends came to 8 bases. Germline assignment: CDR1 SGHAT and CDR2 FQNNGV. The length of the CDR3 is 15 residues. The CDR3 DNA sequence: TGTGCCAGCAGCTTATGGCCGAGCTCCTACAATGAGCAGTTCTTC. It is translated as CASSLWPSSYNEQFF.

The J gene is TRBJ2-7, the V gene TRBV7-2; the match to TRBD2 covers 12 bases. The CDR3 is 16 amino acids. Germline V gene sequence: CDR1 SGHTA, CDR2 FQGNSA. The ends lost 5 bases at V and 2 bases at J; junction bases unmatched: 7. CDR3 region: CASSRTSGTLAYEQYF. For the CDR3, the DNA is TGTGCCAGCAGCCGGACTAGCGGGACCCTGGCCTACGAGCAGTACTTC. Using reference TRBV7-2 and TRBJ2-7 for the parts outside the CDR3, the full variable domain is GAGVSQSPSNKVTEKGKDVELRCDPISGHTALYWYRQSLGQGLEFLIYFQGNSAPDKSGLPSDRFSAERTGGSVSTLTIQRTQQEDSAVYLCASSRTSGTLAYEQYFGPGTRLTVT.

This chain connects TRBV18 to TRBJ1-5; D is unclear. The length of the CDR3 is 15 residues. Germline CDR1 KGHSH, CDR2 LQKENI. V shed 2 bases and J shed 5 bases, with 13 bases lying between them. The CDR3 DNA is TGTGCCAGCTCACCAGAAGGGAACCGCGATCAGCCCCAGCATTTT. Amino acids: CASSPEGNRDQPQHF.

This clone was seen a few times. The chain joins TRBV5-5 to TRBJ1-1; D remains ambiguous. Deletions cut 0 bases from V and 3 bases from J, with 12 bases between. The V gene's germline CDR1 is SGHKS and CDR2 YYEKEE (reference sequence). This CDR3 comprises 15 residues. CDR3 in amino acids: CASSLDGPPDTEAFF. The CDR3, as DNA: TGTGCCAGCAGCTTGGACGGGCCCCCGGACACTGAAGCTTTCTTT.

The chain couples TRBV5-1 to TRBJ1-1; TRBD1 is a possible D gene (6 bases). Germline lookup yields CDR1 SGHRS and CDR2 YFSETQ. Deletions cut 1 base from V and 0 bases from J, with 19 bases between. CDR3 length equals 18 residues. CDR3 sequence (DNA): TGCGCCAGCAGCTTGTGGGGTATAGAAGGGGGATTGAACACTGAAGCTTTCTTT. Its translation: CASSLWGIEGGLNTEAFF.